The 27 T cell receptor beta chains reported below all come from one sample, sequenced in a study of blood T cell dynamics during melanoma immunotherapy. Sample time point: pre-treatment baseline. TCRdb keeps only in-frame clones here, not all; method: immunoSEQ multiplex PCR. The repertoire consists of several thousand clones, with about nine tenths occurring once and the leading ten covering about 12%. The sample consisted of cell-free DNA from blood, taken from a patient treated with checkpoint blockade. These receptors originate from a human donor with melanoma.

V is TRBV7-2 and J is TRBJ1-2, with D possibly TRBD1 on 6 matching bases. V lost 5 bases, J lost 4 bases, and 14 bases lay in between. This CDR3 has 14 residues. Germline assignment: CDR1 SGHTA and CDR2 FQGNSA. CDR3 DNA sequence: TGTGCCAGCAGCACAAGGGGGGTTCTCTATGGCTACACCTTC. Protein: CASSTRGVLYGYTF.

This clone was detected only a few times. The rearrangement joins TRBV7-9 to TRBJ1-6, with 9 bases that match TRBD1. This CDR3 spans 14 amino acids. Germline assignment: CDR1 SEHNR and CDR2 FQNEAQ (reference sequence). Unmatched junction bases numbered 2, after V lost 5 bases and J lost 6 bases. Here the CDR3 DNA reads TGTGCCAGCAGCGGACAGGGGCCTAATTCACCCCTCCACTTT. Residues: CASSGQGPNSPLHF.

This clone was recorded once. The CDR3 DNA reads as TGTGCCAGCAGTTTCGGCAGGGGGCTATCCTCCTATGGCTACACCTTC. It specifies CASSFGRGLSSYGYTF. V and J are TRBV6-5 and TRBJ1-2; 8 bases map to TRBD1. J was trimmed by 4 bases and V by 4 bases; bases with no gene match: 11. Germline CDR1 MNHEY, CDR2 SVGAGI. The CDR3 spans 16 residues.

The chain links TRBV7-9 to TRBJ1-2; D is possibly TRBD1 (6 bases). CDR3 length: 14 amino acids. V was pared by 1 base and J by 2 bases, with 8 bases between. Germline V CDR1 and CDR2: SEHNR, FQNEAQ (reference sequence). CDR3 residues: CASSLETGNYGYTF. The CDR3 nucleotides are TGTGCCAGCAGCTTAGAAACAGGGAACTATGGCTACACCTTC. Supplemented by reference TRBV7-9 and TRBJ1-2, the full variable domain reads DTGVSQNPRHKITKRGQNVTFRCDPISEHNRLYWYRQTLGQGPEFLTYFQNEAQLEKSRLLSDRFSAERPKGSFSTLEIQRTEQGDSAMYLCASSLETGNYGYTFGSGTRLTVV.

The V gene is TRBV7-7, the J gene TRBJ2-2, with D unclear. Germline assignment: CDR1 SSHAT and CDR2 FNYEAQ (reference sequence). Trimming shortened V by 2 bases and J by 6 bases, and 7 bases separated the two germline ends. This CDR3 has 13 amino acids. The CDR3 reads CASSLSGPGELFF. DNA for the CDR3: TGTGCCAGCAGCTTATCCGGTCCCGGGGAGCTGTTTTTT.

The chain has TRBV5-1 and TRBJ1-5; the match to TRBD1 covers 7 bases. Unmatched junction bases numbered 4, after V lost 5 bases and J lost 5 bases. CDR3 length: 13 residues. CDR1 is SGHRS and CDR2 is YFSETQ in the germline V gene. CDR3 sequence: CASRTGQDQPQHF. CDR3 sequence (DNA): TGCGCCAGCAGGACAGGGCAAGATCAGCCCCAGCATTTT.

The CDR3 reads CASSQDRQGARPRMYEQYF. In nucleotides, the CDR3 is TGCGCCAGCAGCCAAGACCGACAGGGGGCTAGACCCAGAATGTACGAGCAGTACTTC. The rearrangement uses TRBV4-1 and TRBJ2-7; 10 bases line up with TRBD1. Looked up from germline, CDR1 is MGHRA and CDR2 is YSYEKL. The CDR3 extends over 19 amino acids. J lost 4 bases, V lost 0 bases, and 15 bases had no gene match.

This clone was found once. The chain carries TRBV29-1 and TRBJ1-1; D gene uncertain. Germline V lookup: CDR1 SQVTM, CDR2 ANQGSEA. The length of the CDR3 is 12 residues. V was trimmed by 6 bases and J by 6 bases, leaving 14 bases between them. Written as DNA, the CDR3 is TGCAGCGTGACCATGCGACACGCTGAAGCTTTCTTT. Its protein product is CSVTMRHAEAFF.

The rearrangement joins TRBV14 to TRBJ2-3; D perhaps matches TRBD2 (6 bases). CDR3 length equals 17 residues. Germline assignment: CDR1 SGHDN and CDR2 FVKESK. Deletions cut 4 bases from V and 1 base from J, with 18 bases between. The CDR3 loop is CASSRGGGVGGTDTQYF. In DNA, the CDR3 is TGTGCCAGCAGCCGAGGCGGAGGGGTAGGGGGCACAGATACGCAGTATTTT.

CDR3 region: CASSSFATSTDTQYF. In DNA form, the CDR3 reads TGTGCCAGCAGCTCGTTCGCGACTAGCACAGATACGCAGTATTTT. This sequence joins TRBV5-4 and TRBJ2-3; D remains unclear. V lost 3 bases, J lost 0 bases, and 11 bases lay in between. CDR1 and CDR2 (germline): SGHNT, YYREEE (reference sequence). The CDR3 totals 15 residues.

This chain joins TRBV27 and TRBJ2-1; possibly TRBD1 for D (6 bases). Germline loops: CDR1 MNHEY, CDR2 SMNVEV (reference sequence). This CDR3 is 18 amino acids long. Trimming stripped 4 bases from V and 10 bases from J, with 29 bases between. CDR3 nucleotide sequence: TGTGCCAGCAGTTACTACCACCTGCCGGGACACAACGCGTCGGAGCAGTTCTTC. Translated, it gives CASSYYHLPGHNASEQFF.

The CDR3 reads CAWIGQGVPNTGELFF. CDR3 bases: TGTGCCTGGATAGGTCAAGGGGTTCCGAACACCGGGGAGCTGTTTTTT. The rearrangement links TRBV30 to TRBJ2-2, with D maybe TRBD1 (5 bases). CDR1 is GTSNPN and CDR2 is SVGIG in the germline V gene (reference sequence). The length of the CDR3 is 16 residues. Trimming cost V 4 bases and J 0 bases, with 15 bases left between them. Complete variable domain (other parts from reference TRBV30 and TRBJ2-2): SQTIHQWPATLVQPVGSPLSLECTVEGTSNPNLYWYRQAAGRGLQLLFYSVGIGQISSEVPQNLSASRPQDRQFILSSKKLLLSDSGFYLCAWIGQGVPNTGELFFGEGSRLTVL.

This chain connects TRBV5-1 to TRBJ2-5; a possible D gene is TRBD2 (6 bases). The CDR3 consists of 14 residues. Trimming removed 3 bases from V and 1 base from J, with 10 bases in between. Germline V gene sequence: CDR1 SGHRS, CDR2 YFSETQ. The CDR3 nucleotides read TGCGCCAGCAGCTACCAGGGAGGCCAAGAGACCCAGTACTTC. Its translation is CASSYQGGQETQYF.

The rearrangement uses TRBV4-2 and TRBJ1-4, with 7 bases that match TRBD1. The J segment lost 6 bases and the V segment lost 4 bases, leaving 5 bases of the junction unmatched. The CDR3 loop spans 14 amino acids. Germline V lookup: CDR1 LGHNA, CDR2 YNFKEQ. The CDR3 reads CASSRGTVDEKLFF. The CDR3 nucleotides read TGTGCCAGCAGCCGAGGGACAGTAGATGAAAAACTGTTTTTT.

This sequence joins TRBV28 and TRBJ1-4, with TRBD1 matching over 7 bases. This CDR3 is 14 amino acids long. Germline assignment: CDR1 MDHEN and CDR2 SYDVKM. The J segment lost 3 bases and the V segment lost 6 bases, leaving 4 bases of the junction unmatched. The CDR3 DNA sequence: TGTGCCAGCAGCACAGGGGCCCCTAATGAAAAACTGTTTTTT. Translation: CASSTGAPNEKLFF.

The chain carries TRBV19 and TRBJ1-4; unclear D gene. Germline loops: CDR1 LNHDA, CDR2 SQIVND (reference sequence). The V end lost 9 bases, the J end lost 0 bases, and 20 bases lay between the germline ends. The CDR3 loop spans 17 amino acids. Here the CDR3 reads CASSPIDKASTNEKLFF. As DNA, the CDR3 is TGTGCCAGCAGTCCTATCGATAAAGCTTCAACTAATGAAAAACTGTTTTTT.

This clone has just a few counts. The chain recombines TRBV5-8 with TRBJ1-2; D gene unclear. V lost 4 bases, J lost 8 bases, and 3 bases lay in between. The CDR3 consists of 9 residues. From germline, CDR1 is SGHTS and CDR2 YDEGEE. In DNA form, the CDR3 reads TGTGCCAGCAGCCCAGGCTACACCTTC. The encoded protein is CASSPGYTF.

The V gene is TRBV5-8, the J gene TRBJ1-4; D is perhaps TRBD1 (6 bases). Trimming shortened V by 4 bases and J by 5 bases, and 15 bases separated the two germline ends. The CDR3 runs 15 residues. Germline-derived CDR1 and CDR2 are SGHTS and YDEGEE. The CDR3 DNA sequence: TGTGCCAGCAGCGGAATGGGGACAAGGAATGAAAAACTGTTTTTT. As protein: CASSGMGTRNEKLFF.

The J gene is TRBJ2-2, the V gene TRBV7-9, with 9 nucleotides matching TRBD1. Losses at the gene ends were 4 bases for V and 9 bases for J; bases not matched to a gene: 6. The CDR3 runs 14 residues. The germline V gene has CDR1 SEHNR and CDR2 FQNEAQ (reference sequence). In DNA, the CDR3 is TGTGCCAGCAGCTCACAGGGGGCTAACTGGGAGCTGTTTTTT. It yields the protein CASSSQGANWELFF.

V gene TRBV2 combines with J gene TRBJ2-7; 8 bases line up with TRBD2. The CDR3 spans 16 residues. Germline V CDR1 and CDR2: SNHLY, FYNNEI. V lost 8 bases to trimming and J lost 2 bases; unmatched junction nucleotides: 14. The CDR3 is CASFPFSGELAYEQYF. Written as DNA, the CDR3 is TGTGCCAGCTTCCCGTTTAGCGGGGAACTAGCCTACGAGCAGTACTTC. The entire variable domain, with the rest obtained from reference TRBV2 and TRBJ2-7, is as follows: EPEVTQTPSHQVTQMGQEVILRCVPISNHLYFYWYRQILGQKVEFLVSFYNNEISEKSEIFDDQFSVERPDGSNFTLKIRSTKLEDSAMYFCASFPFSGELAYEQYFGPGTRLTVT.

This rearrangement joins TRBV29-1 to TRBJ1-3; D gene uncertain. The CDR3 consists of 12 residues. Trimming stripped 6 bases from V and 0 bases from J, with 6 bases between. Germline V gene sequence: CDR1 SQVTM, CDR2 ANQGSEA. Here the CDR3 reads CSVRPSGNTIYF. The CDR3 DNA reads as TGCAGCGTCAGGCCCTCTGGAAACACCATATATTTT.

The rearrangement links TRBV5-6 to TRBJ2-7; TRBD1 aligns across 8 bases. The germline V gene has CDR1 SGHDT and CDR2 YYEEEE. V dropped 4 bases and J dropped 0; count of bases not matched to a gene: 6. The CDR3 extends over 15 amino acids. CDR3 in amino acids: CASSPLGQVSYEQYF. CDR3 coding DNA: TGTGCCAGCAGCCCCCTGGGACAGGTCTCCTACGAGCAGTACTTC.

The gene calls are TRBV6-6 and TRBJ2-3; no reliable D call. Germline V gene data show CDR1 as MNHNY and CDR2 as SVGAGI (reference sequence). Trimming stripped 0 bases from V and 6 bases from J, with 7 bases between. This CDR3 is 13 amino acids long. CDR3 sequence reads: CASSYSSLDTQYF. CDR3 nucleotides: TGTGCCAGCAGTTACTCGAGTTTGGATACGCAGTATTTT.

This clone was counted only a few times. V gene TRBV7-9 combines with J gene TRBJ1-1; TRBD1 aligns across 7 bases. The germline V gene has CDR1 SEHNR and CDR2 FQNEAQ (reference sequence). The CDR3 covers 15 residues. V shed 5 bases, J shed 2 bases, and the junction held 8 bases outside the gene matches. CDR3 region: CASSPRQGENTEAFF. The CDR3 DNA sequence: TGTGCCAGCAGCCCCCGACAGGGCGAAAACACTGAAGCTTTCTTT.

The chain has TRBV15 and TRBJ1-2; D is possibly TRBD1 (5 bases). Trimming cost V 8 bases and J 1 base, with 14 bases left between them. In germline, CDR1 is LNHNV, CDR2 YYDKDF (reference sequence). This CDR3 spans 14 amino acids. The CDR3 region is CATSTGTFNYGYTF. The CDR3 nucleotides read TGTGCCACCTCCACCGGGACGTTTAACTATGGCTACACCTTC. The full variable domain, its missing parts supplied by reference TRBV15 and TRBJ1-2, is DAMVIQNPRYQVTQFGKPVTLSCSQTLNHNVMYWYQQKSSQAPKLLFHYYDKDFNNEADTPDNFQSRRPNTSFCFLDIRSPGLGDTAMYLCATSTGTFNYGYTFGSGTRLTVV.

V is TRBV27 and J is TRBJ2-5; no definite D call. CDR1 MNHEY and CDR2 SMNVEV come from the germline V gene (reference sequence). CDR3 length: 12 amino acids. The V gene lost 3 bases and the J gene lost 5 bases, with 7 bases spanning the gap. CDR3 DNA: TGTGCCAGCAGTTTTTTTGGGGAGACCCAGTACTTC. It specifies CASSFFGETQYF.

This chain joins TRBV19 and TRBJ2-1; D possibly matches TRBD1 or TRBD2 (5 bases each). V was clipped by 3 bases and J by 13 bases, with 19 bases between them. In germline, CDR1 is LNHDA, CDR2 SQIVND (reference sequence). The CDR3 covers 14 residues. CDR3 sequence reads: CASSIPGTRLEQFF. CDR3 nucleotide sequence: TGTGCCAGTAGTATCCCCGGGACCCGGCTGGAACAGTTCTTC.